This paragraph covers one T cell receptor (beta chain) sequence. The data originate from a study of blood T cell repertoires in COVID-19. Across roughly 25 US areas, participants ranged in age from roughly 18 to 95 years. It was within 2 weeks before study entry that exposed participants met a COVID-19 case. The CDR3 length is 15 residues. Between the trimmed V and J ends, which lost 6 bases and 7 bases, there was a span of 21 bases. Germline CDR1 reads MNHEY; CDR2 reads SMNVEV (reference sequence). Repertoires were generated with immunoSEQ multiplex PCR, while TCRdb's copy carries only in-frame clones and drops some. The repertoire consists of approximately 200,000 clones, with around nine tenths occurring once and the leading ten covering roughly 4.9%.

The J gene is TRBJ1-2, the V gene TRBV27; D may be TRBD1 (6 bases). Sequencing was carried out using PBMCs or T cells enriched from blood (not recorded which). This TCR derives from a woman aged 25-40 years who had been exposed to COVID-19. The CDR3 sequence is CASSPQQGGGRGYTF. CDR3 nucleotide sequence: TGTGCCAGCAGCCCCCAACAGGGCGGCGGTCGTGGCTACACCTTC.